Below are 26 T cell receptor beta chains sequenced from a single sample in a study of PD-1 blockade in classical Hodgkin lymphoma. Each of the patients experienced relapse following autologous stem cell transplantation, and their brentuximab vedotin exposure differed. The protocol was immunoSEQ multiplex PCR, while the TCRdb copy is restricted to in-frame clones and leaves out a portion. The sample carries 150,000 or so clones, around 84% recorded once. Material: peripheral blood mononuclear cells (PBMCs), obtained before the second cycle of nivolumab. Source of these receptors: a human donor with classical Hodgkin lymphoma.

This clone has at least ten counts. The chain carries TRBV7-3 and TRBJ2-3, with D perhaps TRBD2 (5 bases). The CDR3 loop spans 12 amino acids. Trimming pared 2 bases from V and 8 bases from J, leaving 8 bases between. Germline V gene lookup returns CDR1 SGHTA and CDR2 FQGTGA. The CDR3 DNA reads as TGTGCCAGCAGCTTACTAGCCGGTACGCAGTATTTT. Translating gives CASSLLAGTQYF.

This chain links TRBV20-1 with TRBJ2-5; unclear D gene. CDR1 is DFQATT and CDR2 is SNEGSKA in the germline V gene (reference sequence). This CDR3 comprises 11 residues. V lost 8 bases, J lost 0 bases, and 7 bases lay in between. CDR3 in amino acids: CSLEYQETQYF. The CDR3 nucleotides read TGCAGTCTAGAGTACCAAGAGACCCAGTACTTC.

The V gene is TRBV7-2, the J gene TRBJ2-3; 12 bases line up with TRBD2. Germline CDR1 is SGHTA and CDR2 is FQGNSA. V dropped 5 bases and J dropped 2; count of bases not matched to a gene: 5. The CDR3 extends over 16 amino acids. Here the CDR3 reads CASSKSSGRDTDTQYF. Here the CDR3 DNA reads TGTGCCAGCAGCAAATCTAGCGGGAGGGACACAGATACGCAGTATTTT.

This chain joins TRBV25-1 and TRBJ2-3; D uncertain. CDR1 and CDR2 (germline): MGHDK, SYGVNS. The CDR3 is 14 amino acids. Trimming stripped 2 bases from V and 6 bases from J, with 12 bases between. Written as DNA, the CDR3 is TGTGCCAGCAGTGAAAGAAGGGATTGGGATACGCAGTATTTT. It specifies CASSERRDWDTQYF.

This chain uses TRBV7-2 with TRBJ2-1; TRBD2 aligns across 9 bases. Germline V gene lookup returns CDR1 SGHTA and CDR2 FQGNSA. CDR3 length: 16 residues. The V and J ends lost 4 bases and 4 bases, in that order; junction bases with no gene match: 8. This CDR3 reads CASSSWTSVGYNEQFF. The CDR3, as DNA: TGTGCCAGCAGCTCATGGACTAGCGTCGGTTACAATGAGCAGTTCTTC.

The V call is TRBV5-6, the J call TRBJ1-4; the D gene is possibly TRBD1 (6 bases). CDR3 length equals 15 residues. Germline V gene lookup returns CDR1 SGHDT and CDR2 YYEEEE. V was pared by 0 bases and J by 9 bases, with 15 bases between. CDR3 sequence: CASSLERGRGKKLFF. Here the CDR3 DNA reads TGTGCCAGCAGCTTGGAGCGGGGGCGTGGGAAAAAACTGTTTTTT. The full variable domain, in which reference TRBV5-6 and TRBJ1-4 provide the parts outside the CDR3, is DAGVTQSPTHLIKTRGQQVTLRCSPKSGHDTVSWYQQALGQGPQFIFQYYEEEERQRGNFPDRFSGHQFPNYSSELNVNALLLGDSALYLCASSLERGRGKKLFFGSGTQLSVL.

About this clone itself: This sample also contains other DNA sequences that code for the same CDR3. The chain uses TRBV7-3 and TRBJ2-7; 7 positions match TRBD1. V lost 2 bases, J lost 4 bases, and 5 bases stayed unmatched. The germline V gene encodes CDR1 SGHTA and CDR2 FQGTGA. CDR3 length: 14 residues. The CDR3 DNA reads as TGTGCCAGCAGCTTAGTAGGGGGCATGTACGAGCAGTACTTC. Translated: CASSLVGGMYEQYF.

This chain joins TRBV4-2 and TRBJ1-5; no firm D call. Trimming shortened V by 0 bases and J by 4 bases, and 13 bases separated the two germline ends. This CDR3 has 16 amino acids. Per germline, CDR1 LGHNA and CDR2 YNFKEQ. CDR3 in amino acids: CASSQDNGPWNQPQHF. CDR3 DNA sequence: TGTGCCAGCAGCCAAGATAACGGCCCTTGGAATCAGCCCCAGCATTTT.

The rearrangement uses TRBV6-5 and TRBJ2-4; no definite D call. V was cut by 6 bases and J by 4 bases, with 7 bases left in between. The CDR3 covers 12 residues. In germline, CDR1 is MNHEY, CDR2 SVGAGI. CDR3 loop: CASREMKNIQYF. The CDR3 region has the DNA TGTGCCAGCAGGGAGATGAAAAACATTCAGTACTTC.

This clone came up once. V is TRBV27 and J is TRBJ2-2; D possibly corresponds to TRBD2 (5 bases). Germline lookup yields CDR1 MNHEY and CDR2 SMNVEV (reference sequence). V was trimmed by 5 bases and J by 4 bases, leaving 17 bases between them. This CDR3 has 16 amino acids. The CDR3 spells CASSPRQGGGTGELFF. As DNA, the CDR3 is TGTGCCAGCAGTCCAAGACAAGGCGGAGGCACCGGGGAGCTGTTTTTT.

The chain is built from TRBV29-1 and TRBJ2-4; 7 bases are shared with TRBD1. CDR1 and CDR2 from the germline V gene are SQVTM and ANQGSEA. After removal of 4 bases from V and 0 bases from J, the junction contained 9 bases not matched to a gene. The CDR3 totals 16 residues. The CDR3 DNA is TGCAGCGTTGCCGGGACAGAACTCCTAGCCAAAAACATTCAGTACTTC. The encoded protein is CSVAGTELLAKNIQYF.

This chain links TRBV5-1 with TRBJ2-3, with 8 bases identical to TRBD2. V gave up 0 bases and J gave up 3 bases; unmatched junction bases: 3. The germline gives CDR1 SGHRS, CDR2 YFSETQ. The CDR3 totals 15 residues. This CDR3 is CASSLAAGGTDTQYF. DNA for the CDR3: TGCGCCAGCAGCTTGGCGGCGGGAGGTACAGATACGCAGTATTTT.

The gene calls are TRBV7-2 and TRBJ2-7; D not certain. Germline V gives CDR1 SGHTA, CDR2 FQGNSA. This CDR3 comprises 11 residues. Trimming left V 5 bases short and J 4 bases short, with 6 bases between. This CDR3 reads CASSMTYEQYF. The CDR3 DNA sequence: TGTGCCAGCAGCATGACGTACGAGCAGTACTTC. The full variable domain, with the rest looked up from reference TRBV7-2 and TRBJ2-7, is GAGVSQSPSNKVTEKGKDVELRCDPISGHTALYWYRQSLGQGLEFLIYFQGNSAPDKSGLPSDRFSAERTGGSVSTLTIQRTQQEDSAVYLCASSMTYEQYFGPGTRLTVT.

The chain combines TRBV6-5 with TRBJ2-2; D remains ambiguous. Germline values: CDR1 MNHEY, CDR2 SVGAGI. This CDR3 contains 11 residues. The V end lost 7 bases, the J end lost 7 bases, and 7 bases lay between the germline ends. In DNA form, the CDR3 reads TGTGCCAGCACGTCGGGCGGGGAGCTGTTTTTT. Amino acids: CASTSGGELFF.

V is TRBV7-2 and J is TRBJ2-7, with 9 positions matching TRBD1. The germline V gene has CDR1 SGHTA and CDR2 FQGNSA. The CDR3 consists of 15 residues. V lost 5 bases, J lost 5 bases, and 10 bases stayed unmatched. Written as DNA, the CDR3 is TGTGCCAGCAGCGCCGACAGGGGGTCGGCCGACGAGCAGTACTTC. This encodes CASSADRGSADEQYF.

The chain has TRBV18 and TRBJ2-6, with unresolved D. V lost 6 bases and J 3 bases, leaving 12 bases between the germline ends. The CDR3 spans 15 residues. Germline V lookup: CDR1 KGHSH, CDR2 LQKENI. This CDR3 is CASSSTPVGANVLTF. In DNA form, the CDR3 reads TGTGCCAGCTCTTCAACCCCCGTTGGGGCCAACGTCCTGACTTTC.

This chain connects TRBV7-9 to TRBJ1-1, with a weak D call TRBD1 (5 bases). CDR1 is SEHNR, CDR2 FQNEAQ, per germline (reference sequence). Deletions cut 6 bases from V and 2 bases from J, with 10 bases between. This CDR3 is built from 13 residues. The CDR3 DNA reads as TGTGCCAGCAGGGGGGACGGAAACACTGAAGCTTTCTTT. It yields the protein CASRGDGNTEAFF.

This clone is medium-sized within its sample. The chain recombines TRBV5-1 with TRBJ2-4; 9 bases map to TRBD1. Germline CDR1 and CDR2: SGHRS and YFSETQ. This CDR3 spans 17 amino acids. With V trimmed by 0 bases and J by 5 bases, 9 bases remained unmatched. The CDR3 nucleotides are TGCGCCAGCAGCTTGGAGGGACAGGGTCTTGGCGAAAACATTCAGTACTTC. Translating it yields CASSLEGQGLGENIQYF.

This clone was counted a few times. The rearrangement joins TRBV6-6 to TRBJ1-3, with D perhaps matching TRBD1 (6 bases). CDR1 and CDR2 from the germline V gene are MNHNY and SVGAGI (reference sequence). The CDR3 length is 15 residues. Between the trimmed V and J ends, which lost 2 bases and 3 bases, there was a span of 11 bases. The CDR3: CASSYGGLGGNTIYF. In DNA, the CDR3 is TGTGCCAGCAGTTACGGGGGGCTGGGTGGAAACACCATATATTTT.

This rearrangement joins TRBV2 to TRBJ1-6, with 8 nucleotides matching TRBD1. Germline trimming cut 7 bases from V and 4 bases from J; bases unmatched to any gene: 12. This CDR3 spans 17 amino acids. Germline V CDR1 and CDR2: SNHLY, FYNNEI. CDR3 sequence (DNA): TGTGCCAGCAACCTCGAGACAGGGGCTTGGTATAATTCACCCCTCCACTTT. Its translation: CASNLETGAWYNSPLHF.

The J gene is TRBJ1-5, the V gene TRBV5-4; the D gene is possibly TRBD1 (5 bases). V lost 2 bases and J lost 3, with 9 bases in between. The germline V gene has CDR1 SGHNT and CDR2 YYREEE (reference sequence). The CDR3 runs to 14 residues. The CDR3 reads CASSLAGLNQPQHF. The CDR3 DNA is TGTGCCAGCAGCTTAGCAGGGCTCAATCAGCCCCAGCATTTT. Looking up the rest from reference TRBV5-4 and TRBJ1-5 gives the full variable domain: ETGVTQSPTHLIKTRGQQVTLRCSSQSGHNTVSWYQQALGQGPQFIFQYYREEENGRGNFPPRFSGLQFPNYSSELNVNALELDDSALYLCASSLAGLNQPQHFGDGTRLSIL.

The chain is built from TRBV10-3 and TRBJ2-1; D ambiguous. The V end lost 0 bases, the J end lost 10 bases, and 4 bases lay between the germline ends. Germline V gene lookup returns CDR1 ENHRY and CDR2 SYGVKD. The CDR3 is 11 amino acids. CDR3 bases: TGTGCCATCAGTGAGTCGTCCGAGCAGTTCTTC. It is translated as CAISESSEQFF.

This chain links TRBV9 with TRBJ2-1, with 9 nucleotides matching TRBD2. The V gene end was trimmed by 2 bases and the J gene end by 5 bases; junction bases not matched to a gene: 5. The CDR3 has 15 residues. Germline values: CDR1 SGDLS, CDR2 YYNGEE. CDR3 DNA: TGTGCCAGCAGCGTCGGACTAGCGCTGGACAATGAGCAGTTCTTC. Its translation is CASSVGLALDNEQFF.

The J gene is TRBJ2-1, the V gene TRBV28, with D perhaps matching TRBD1 (6 bases). Trimming pared 4 bases from V and 10 bases from J, leaving 11 bases between. The CDR3 runs 12 residues. Germline CDR1 MDHEN, CDR2 SYDVKM. The CDR3 region has the DNA TGTGCCAGCAGTTCGGACAGTACGGAGCAGTTCTTC. This translates into CASSSDSTEQFF.

The chain is built from TRBV18 and TRBJ2-4; 8 bases align to TRBD2. J was trimmed by 0 bases and V by 2 bases; bases with no gene match: 3. This CDR3 spans 16 amino acids. CDR1 KGHSH and CDR2 LQKENI come from the germline V gene. The DNA for the CDR3 is TGTGCCAGCTCACCAGCGGGGGGATTAGCCAAAAACATTCAGTACTTC. Its translation: CASSPAGGLAKNIQYF. The full variable domain, in which reference TRBV18 and TRBJ2-4 provide the parts outside the CDR3, is NAGVMQNPRHLVRRRGQEARLRCSPMKGHSHVYWYRQLPEEGLKFMVYLQKENIIDESGMPKERFSAEFPKEGPSILRIQQVVRGDSAAYFCASSPAGGLAKNIQYFGAGTRLSVL.

The V and J genes are TRBV28 and TRBJ2-7; D gene uncertain. The CDR3 is 13 residues long. Germline CDR1 is MDHEN and CDR2 is SYDVKM. The V and J ends lost 9 bases and 1 base respectively, with 13 bases between them. The CDR3 loop reads CASQKVLSYEQYF. CDR3 DNA: TGTGCCAGTCAGAAGGTACTTTCCTACGAGCAGTACTTC.